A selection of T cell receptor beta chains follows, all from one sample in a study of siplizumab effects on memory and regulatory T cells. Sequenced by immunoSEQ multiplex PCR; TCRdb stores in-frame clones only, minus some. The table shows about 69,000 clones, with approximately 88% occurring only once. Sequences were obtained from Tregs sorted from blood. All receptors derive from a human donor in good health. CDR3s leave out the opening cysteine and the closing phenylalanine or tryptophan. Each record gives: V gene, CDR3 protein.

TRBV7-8,ASSRRVGSYNEQF
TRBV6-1,ASRATLYGYT
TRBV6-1,ASSQGTEAF
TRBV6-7,ASSYSLPRTSGEVGNIQY
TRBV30,AWSVAGPPNQPQH
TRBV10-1,ASWGLRGPGRMNTEAF
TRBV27,ASSFSAFNYGYT
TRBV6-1,ASSGTVYSNQPQH
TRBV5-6,ASSRWDRGQGEAF
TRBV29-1,SVGQGGYEQY
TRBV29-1,SVDRRRGEQF
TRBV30,AWSVLRGEKLF
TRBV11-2,ASSSVGSQY
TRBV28,ASSLLAVNQPQH
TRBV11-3,ASSLFGEAF
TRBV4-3,ASSQDHNYGYT
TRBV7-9,ASSLVRTSGVSSYNEQF
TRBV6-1,ASSGWNEQF
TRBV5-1,ASSQVGQTGYT
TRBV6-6,ASSLGGAGYT
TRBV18,ASSPGRGTGGSSGANVLT
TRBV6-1,ASRDRNNQPQH
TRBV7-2,ASRSGDSFNQPQH
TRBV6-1,ASSIMGEQF
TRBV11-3,ASSLEGTRRGTDTQY
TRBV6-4,ARRGDFNYGYT
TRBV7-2,ASSSAGNQPQH
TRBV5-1,ASSLDSGGYYEQY
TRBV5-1,ASSFLAGYNEQF
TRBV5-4,ASSSPGQGIYEQY
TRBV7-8,ASSSQGNQPQH
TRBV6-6,ASTFGETGEQY
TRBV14,ASSESRARPYNEQF
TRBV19,ASSMYGGATEAF
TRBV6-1,ASVGTEAF
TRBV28,ASSFGGSWGYT
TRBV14,ASSQDYGYVWGRSNTGELF
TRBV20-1,SARELETQF
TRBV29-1,SVAGQGGLAYGYT
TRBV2,ASGRGVLAKNIQY
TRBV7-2,ASSLRQGPSGNTIY
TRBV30,AWSAALSGNTIY
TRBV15,ATSRSSGSSYEQY
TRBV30,AWSVSSLEQY
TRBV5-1,ASRWRGTTDTQY
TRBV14,ASSPKVRLGEQF
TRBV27,ASSLGIAGEVNEQF
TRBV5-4,ASSLGLASNEQF
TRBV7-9,ASSLALSSYEQY
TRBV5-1,ASSLDGSAGYT
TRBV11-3,ASSLEGNTEAF
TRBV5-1,ASSLWGETQY
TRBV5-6,ASSFRPDEQF
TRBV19,ASSISSGIETQY